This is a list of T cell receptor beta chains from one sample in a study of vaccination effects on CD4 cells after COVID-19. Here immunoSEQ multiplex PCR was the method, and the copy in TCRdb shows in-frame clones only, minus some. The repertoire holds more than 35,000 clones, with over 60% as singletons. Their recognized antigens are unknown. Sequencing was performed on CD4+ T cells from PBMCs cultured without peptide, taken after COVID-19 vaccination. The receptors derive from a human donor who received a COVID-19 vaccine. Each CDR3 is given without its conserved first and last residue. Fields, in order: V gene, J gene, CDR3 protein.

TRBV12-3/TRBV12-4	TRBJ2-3	ASSGLAHDTQY
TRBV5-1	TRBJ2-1	ARPWAGRGDNEQF
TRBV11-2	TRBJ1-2	ASSPDRGGGYT
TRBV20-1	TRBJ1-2	SAGQGRGYT
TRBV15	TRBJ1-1	ATSVEWGTEAF
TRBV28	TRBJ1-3	ASAGGPASGNTIY
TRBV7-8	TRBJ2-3	ASSSRLESSTDTQY
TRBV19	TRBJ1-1	ASSIVVREGNTEAF
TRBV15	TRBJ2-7	ATSRDGMGQGAEQY
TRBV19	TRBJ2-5	ASSIISGTYQETQY
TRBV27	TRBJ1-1	ASSLYRGTLNTEAF
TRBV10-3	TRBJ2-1	AISESALFSYNEQF
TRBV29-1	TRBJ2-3	SVEDFTTDTQY
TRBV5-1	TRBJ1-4	ASKIVVSDEKLF
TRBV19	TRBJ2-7	ASSIGGRFYEQY
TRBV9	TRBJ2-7	ASSVSGTDNYEQY
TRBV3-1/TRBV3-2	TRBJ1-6	ASSDTGGKNSPLH
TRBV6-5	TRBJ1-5	ASSYSGTGSNQPQH
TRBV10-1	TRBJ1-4	ASRDRGSPTNEKLF
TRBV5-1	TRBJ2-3	ASSTGTGVTDTQY
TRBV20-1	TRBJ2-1	SASLAGPYNEQF
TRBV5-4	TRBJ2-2	ASRNKGAERAGELF
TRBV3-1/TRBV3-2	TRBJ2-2	ASSPARVGGELF
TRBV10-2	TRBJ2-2	ASRVGQGPGELF
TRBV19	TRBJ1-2	ASSLPRDRVGYT
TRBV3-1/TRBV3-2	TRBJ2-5	ASSIPGQGIQETQY
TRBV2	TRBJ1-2	ASIGFTRLGYT
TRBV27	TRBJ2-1	ASSGFADLRF
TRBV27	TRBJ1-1	ASRLYWKAANITEAF
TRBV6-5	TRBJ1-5	ASSYHREGQPQH
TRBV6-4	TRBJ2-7	ASSDGTSGSYEQY
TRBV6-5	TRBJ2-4	ASKDGGLRDIQY
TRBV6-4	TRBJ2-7	ASSREGISGYEQY
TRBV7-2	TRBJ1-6	ASSPPDRENSPLH